These 21 T cell receptor beta chains share one sample of origin, sequenced in a study of blood T cell repertoires in COVID-19. Produced via immunoSEQ multiplex PCR; TCRdb's table is partial and in-frame only. The data contain about 300,000 clones, around 86% of them singletons. The sequencing input was PBMCs or T cells enriched from blood (not recorded which). Every receptor here comes from a woman between 35 and 50 years old who had recovered from COVID-19.

The V and J genes are TRBV5-1 and TRBJ1-2; D possibly corresponds to TRBD1 (5 bases). The V end lost 0 bases, the J end lost 5 bases, and 11 bases lay between the germline ends. There are 14 residues in the CDR3. Looked up from germline, CDR1 is SGHRS and CDR2 is YFSETQ. Here the CDR3 DNA reads TGCGCCAGCAGCTTGGCAGGGTCCGGTTATGGCTACACCTTC. It is translated as CASSLAGSGYGYTF.

The gene calls are TRBV29-1 and TRBJ1-3; the match to TRBD1 covers 8 bases. The CDR3 totals 15 residues. The germline V gene has CDR1 SQVTM and CDR2 ANQGSEA. V was clipped by 7 bases and J by 0 bases; unmatched bases: 8. The CDR3 bases are TGCAGCGCCGGACAGGGCAGAAACTCTGGAAACACCATATATTTT. This sequence encodes CSAGQGRNSGNTIYF.

The chain links TRBV19 to TRBJ2-7, with 10 bases matching TRBD2. V lost 4 bases and J lost 7; bases outside the gene matches: 7. The CDR3 loop spans 14 amino acids. Germline CDR1 LNHDA, CDR2 SQIVND (reference sequence). The CDR3 nucleotides read TGTGCCAGTAGTAAGGCTAGCGGGAGAAGGGAGCAGTACTTC. Its protein product is CASSKASGRREQYF.

This sequence joins TRBV7-3 and TRBJ2-1; 9 bases line up with TRBD1. CDR3 length: 15 residues. Germline V gene data show CDR1 as SGHTA and CDR2 as FQGTGA. V gave up 5 bases and J gave up 8 bases; unmatched junction bases: 10. CDR3 coding DNA: TGTGCCAGCAGCCAACTAGGGACAGGGATCCATGAGCAGTTCTTC. Protein sequence: CASSQLGTGIHEQFF.

This clone was counted once. V is TRBV5-6 and J is TRBJ2-7; weak D call: TRBD1 (6 bases). The CDR3 spans 15 residues. V lost 1 base and J 0 bases, leaving 11 bases between the germline ends. In germline, CDR1 is SGHDT, CDR2 YYEEEE. The CDR3 sequence: CASSLTGTYSYEQYF. The CDR3 DNA follows: TGTGCCAGCAGCTTGACAGGGACCTACTCCTACGAGCAGTACTTC.

The V and J genes are TRBV2 and TRBJ1-1; 8 bases map to TRBD1. The CDR3 has 17 residues. After removal of 1 base from V and 0 bases from J, the junction contained 7 bases not matched to a gene. The germline V gene has CDR1 SNHLY and CDR2 FYNNEI. The CDR3 DNA reads as TGTGCCAGCAGTGAAGTTGGCAGGGGGCTGTTGAACACTGAAGCTTTCTTT. Amino acid sequence: CASSEVGRGLLNTEAFF.

The chain employs TRBV6-5 and TRBJ1-2, with a possible D match to TRBD1 (6 bases). The CDR3 loop spans 14 amino acids. Between the trimmed V and J ends, which lost 5 bases and 2 bases, there was a span of 12 bases. CDR1 is MNHEY and CDR2 is SVGAGI in the germline V gene. CDR3 DNA sequence: TGTGCCAGCAGTCCCCGGACAGCCAACTATGGCTACACCTTC. Residues: CASSPRTANYGYTF.

V is TRBV18 and J is TRBJ1-3; D may be TRBD1 (6 bases). V was clipped by 6 bases and J by 0 bases, with 15 bases between them. CDR1 is KGHSH and CDR2 is LQKENI in the germline V gene. The CDR3 length is 16 residues. This CDR3 is CASSDTTGSSGNTIYF. CDR3 nucleotides: TGTGCCAGCTCGGACACGACAGGTAGCTCTGGAAACACCATATATTTT.

Only a few counts were recorded for this clone. The rearrangement links TRBV11-2 to TRBJ2-2; tentatively, D is TRBD2 (6 bases). Germline CDR1 and CDR2: SGHAT and FQNNGV. This CDR3 contains 15 residues. V was trimmed by 1 base and J by 5 bases, leaving 11 bases between them. The CDR3: CASSLVRLGTGELFF. CDR3 sequence (DNA): TGTGCCAGCAGCTTAGTCAGACTAGGAACCGGGGAGCTGTTTTTT.

Worth noting for this clone: The germline gene is not matched at one end of the junction; a read error may be the cause. The chain employs TRBV7-9 and TRBJ2-1, with D possibly being TRBD1 (5 bases). CDR1 is SEHNR, CDR2 FQNEAQ, per germline (reference sequence). The CDR3 has 8 amino acids. The CDR3 DNA sequence: TGTGCCGACCCCAGGGCGATCTTC. This sequence encodes CADPRAIF.

The chain has TRBV9 and TRBJ2-5; D might be TRBD1 (6 bases). The CDR3 runs 13 residues. V dropped 3 bases and J dropped 5 bases, with 11 bases sitting between them. Germline loops: CDR1 SGDLS, CDR2 YYNGEE. The CDR3 here is CASSARQGETQYF. CDR3 sequence (DNA): TGTGCCAGCAGCGCGCGTCAGGGGGAGACCCAGTACTTC.

This chain joins TRBV29-1 and TRBJ1-1; tentatively, D is TRBD1 (5 bases). The CDR3 is 12 amino acids. The V and J ends lost 7 bases and 5 bases respectively, with 14 bases between them. Germline CDR1 reads SQVTM; CDR2 reads ANQGSEA. The CDR3 region is CSARTGGTEAFF. The CDR3 nucleotides read TGCAGCGCGCGAACGGGGGGAACTGAAGCTTTCTTT.

The rearrangement joins TRBV7-6 to TRBJ2-2, with 10 bases aligning to TRBD2. The CDR3 contains 16 residues. CDR1 SGHVS and CDR2 FNYEAQ come from the germline V gene. V shed 5 bases, J shed 3 bases, and the junction held 6 bases outside the gene matches. The CDR3 bases are TGTGCCAGCAGCAAACTGACTAGCGGGTACACCGGGGAGCTGTTTTTT. Its protein is CASSKLTSGYTGELFF.

This rearrangement joins TRBV14 to TRBJ2-1; 8 bases map to TRBD1. The CDR3 runs to 17 residues. Unmatched junction bases numbered 7, after V lost 2 bases and J lost 1 base. Germline V lookup: CDR1 SGHDN, CDR2 FVKESK. The CDR3 sequence: CASSQLIQGESYNEQFF. CDR3 in DNA: TGTGCCAGCAGCCAACTTATACAGGGGGAGTCCTACAATGAGCAGTTCTTC.

J is TRBJ2-2 and V is TRBV5-1, with TRBD1 identical over 8 bases. The germline V gene has CDR1 SGHRS and CDR2 YFSETQ. After removal of 3 bases from V and 6 bases from J, the junction contained 7 bases not matched to a gene. The CDR3 extends over 15 amino acids. This chain's CDR3 is CASSSTRGLAGELFF. CDR3 DNA: TGCGCCAGCAGCTCAACCAGGGGGCTTGCCGGGGAGCTGTTTTTT.

The gene calls are TRBV12-3 or TRBV12-4 and TRBJ1-2, with D unresolved. V was clipped by 3 bases and J by 8 bases, with 13 bases between them. The CDR3 runs to 13 residues. CDR3 in DNA: TGTGCCAGCAGTTTGGCAGGAGGGCTGGGCTACACCTTC. The encoded protein is CASSLAGGLGYTF.

The chain is built from TRBV11-2 and TRBJ1-1; D perhaps matches TRBD1 (6 bases). The CDR3 sequence is 19 residues long. Trimming pared 4 bases from V and 0 bases from J, leaving 24 bases between. CDR1 and CDR2 from the germline V gene are SGHAT and FQNNGV. DNA for the CDR3: TGTGCCAGCAGCTCACTCTCCGGAGACAGGAAGCTCATGAACACTGAAGCTTTCTTT. This codes for CASSSLSGDRKLMNTEAFF.

The chain joins TRBV6-2 or TRBV6-3 to TRBJ2-1, with D maybe TRBD1 (5 bases). V was cut by 5 bases and J by 6 bases, with 23 bases left in between. The CDR3 is made up of 17 amino acids. Germline values: CDR1 MNHEY, CDR2 SVGEGT. The DNA of the CDR3 is TGTGCCAGCAGTCCCCTTGACAGTACGCGTTCTTTCAATGAGCAGTTCTTC. Amino acids: CASSPLDSTRSFNEQFF.

This chain joins TRBV5-8 and TRBJ1-6, with D unresolved. V lost 4 bases, J lost 0 bases, and 11 bases lay in between. The CDR3 is made up of 16 amino acids. Germline V gives CDR1 SGHTS, CDR2 YDEGEE. In nucleotides, the CDR3 is TGTGCCAGCAGCCGCGGAGGCAGCTCCTATAATTCACCCCTCCACTTT. Protein: CASSRGGSSYNSPLHF.

The rearrangement uses TRBV5-1 and TRBJ2-1; 7 bases agree with TRBD2. This CDR3 has 14 amino acids. Germline V gene data show CDR1 as SGHRS and CDR2 as YFSETQ. J gave up 6 bases and V 4 bases, and 7 bases lay outside the gene matches. In nucleotides, the CDR3 is TGCGCCAGCAGCGTACTAGCGAACGGCAATGAGCAGTTCTTC. It yields the protein CASSVLANGNEQFF.

Remarks on this clone: Distinct nucleotide sequences in the sample also encode this CDR3. The chain combines TRBV5-4 with TRBJ2-3, with 10 bases lining up with TRBD2. After removal of 4 bases from V and 1 base from J, the junction contained 0 bases not matched to a gene. The V gene's germline CDR1 is SGHNT and CDR2 YYREEE (reference sequence). The CDR3 covers 14 residues. The DNA for the CDR3 is TGTGCCAGCAGCCTAGCGGGGGGCACAGATACGCAGTATTTT. Its protein is CASSLAGGTDTQYF.